The source of this T cell receptor (beta chain) is a study of blood T cell repertoires in COVID-19. Participant ages covered roughly 18 to 89 years across around 22 US areas. Participant reports of clinical history set cohort assignment. In Cohort 3, a recovered donor had either two negative PCRs, clearance, or symptom resolution. The germline V gene has CDR1 SGHNT and CDR2 YENEEA. CDR3 length: 16 residues. The V gene lost 4 bases and the J gene lost 6 bases, with 20 bases spanning the gap. The method was immunoSEQ multiplex PCR; TCRdb's version includes in-frame clones alone and lacks a portion of them. This sample has 390,000 or so clones, with around 87% found just once.

The specimen sequenced was PBMCs or T cells enriched from blood (not recorded which). This clonotype was obtained from a woman aged 50 to 65 who had recovered from COVID-19. The chain employs TRBV11-3 and TRBJ2-3; perhaps TRBD1 as D (6 bases). CDR3 sequence (DNA): TGTGCCAGCAGCTCAGATACAGGGACGGCGTGGGATACGCAGTATTTT. It encodes CASSSDTGTAWDTQYF.